This TCR beta chain was retrieved from a study of T cell responses to AZD1222 COVID-19 vaccine. Measured with immunoSEQ multiplex PCR; TCRdb has only the in-frame clones, and not every one. This sample yields some 120,000 clones, of which over 75% are seen a single time; 2.5% to 3% belongs to the top ten. CDR3 length: 13 residues. Trimming pared 6 bases from V and 8 bases from J, leaving 16 bases between. Germline values: CDR1 MNHEY, CDR2 SVGAGI. The TCR was taken from an adult in good health. This rearrangement joins TRBV6-5 to TRBJ1-2; the D gene is possibly TRBD1 (6 bases). Source: peripheral blood, taken on day 0 of AZD1222 vaccination. The CDR3 loop is CASSPVIGGGYTF. The CDR3 DNA sequence: TGTGCCAGCAGCCCCGTTATAGGGGGGGGCTACACCTTC.